This TCR beta chain was documented in a study of technical replicates of blood from several donors listed by TCRdb under 2017. The library was prepared using the immunoSEQ multiplex PCR assay. The table comes from immuneACCESS by way of TCRdb, which keeps in-frame sequences with V and J called. Part of the clones is missing from these tables; in studies checked, under half for an unresolved V gene and the rest for unknown reasons. Recorded for this sample are about 80,000 clones; 90% to 95% of them occurred a single time. The ten most abundant clones make up roughly 0.4% of the sample. Cut back by 3 bases and 0 bases, the V and J ends lie 12 bases apart. CDR1 KGHSH and CDR2 LQKENI were looked up in the germline V gene. The CDR3, from cysteine to phenylalanine, totals 15 residues. Only the CDR3 region is kept as DNA, spanning 45 bases read in frame from base 1. This clone was seen a handful of times. This receptor's antigen is unknown. The input lacks base qualities; no much larger clone sits a single base away.

This clonotype was sampled from a human donor in good health. The rearranged segments are TRBV18 and TRBJ2-7; perhaps TRBD2 is the D gene, with 5 bases matching. The sample was T cells isolated from PBMCs. The CDR3 reads as follows: CASSPGLTDSYEQYF. The nucleotide sequence reads TGTGCCAGCTCACCCGGACTTACGGACTCCTACGAGCAGTACTTC.